This passage covers 30 T cell receptor beta chains from one sample sequenced in a study of naive and memory T cell subsets (dated by TCRdb to 2016 to 2017). Library preparation used UMI-ligation and nested PCR. Sequencing took place on an Illumina MiSeq. The beta constant-region primer consisted of an equimolar mixture of two oligonucleotides that together covered TRBC1 and TRBC2. TCRdb took the public reads, trimmed them with fastp at Q25, ran MiXCR for clone calling and kept in-frame beta chains. One record per CDR3 amino acid sequence lists the most common genes and DNA. The sample table lists 120,000 to 150,000 distinct CDR3 sequences, about a sixth of them with a count of one. About 0.15% of the sample rests with the top ten. What was sequenced was naive CD4+ T cells from blood. The sample's cell subset or site label is to be understood as: naive T cells, CD45RA high CD27+. These TCRs come from a human donor in good health.

The chain recombines TRBV10-3 with TRBJ2-3, with 8 positions matching TRBD2. There are 17 residues in the CDR3. CDR1 is ENHRY and CDR2 is SYGVKD in the germline V gene. With V trimmed by 5 bases and J by 0 bases, 10 bases remained unmatched. The CDR3 nucleotides read TGTGCCATCAGTCAAGGACTAGCCGTGCCTAGCACAGATACGCAGTATTTT. Its translation: CAISQGLAVPSTDTQYF.

The chain has TRBV10-3 and TRBJ1-3; D remains ambiguous. This CDR3 has 16 amino acids. Germline V CDR1 and CDR2: ENHRY, SYGVKD. V shed 0 bases and J shed 11 bases, with 20 bases lying between them. The CDR3 loop reads CAISESGPGRLTAIYF. The CDR3 DNA reads TGTGCCATCAGTGAGTCCGGGCCCGGTCGGTTAACTGCCATATATTTT.

A few counts support this clonotype. This CDR3 reads CASSFDGGAYNEQFF. Here the CDR3 DNA reads TGTGCCAGCAGCTTTGATGGCGGAGCCTACAATGAGCAGTTCTTC. The chain links TRBV7-3 to TRBJ2-1; no clear D. Trimming took 3 bases from V and 2 from J, leaving 11 bases between them. Per germline, CDR1 SGHTA and CDR2 FQGTGA. The CDR3 contains 15 residues.

This clonotype was recorded a few times. The chain recombines TRBV27 with TRBJ2-3; possibly TRBD2 for D (5 bases). Between the trimmed V and J ends, which lost 10 bases and 0 bases, there was a span of 14 bases. The CDR3 runs to 14 residues. Germline CDR1 is MNHEY and CDR2 is SMNVEV (reference sequence). The DNA for the CDR3 is TGTGCCACCGGACTCGAGCTAAGCACAGATACGCAGTATTTT. This gives the protein CATGLELSTDTQYF.

This clonotype turned up a few times. The chain has TRBV12-5 and TRBJ1-1; D is unresolved. There are 12 residues in the CDR3. The V gene's germline CDR1 is LGHNT and CDR2 FRNRAP. V was shortened by 7 bases and J by 1 base, with 7 bases between the two germline ends. The CDR3 coding sequence is TGTGCTAGTGTCCCCGGGAACACTGAAGCTTTCTTT. It is translated as CASVPGNTEAFF.

This clonotype was observed a handful of times. CDR3 residues: CASSHNTDTQYF. The CDR3 nucleotides are TGTGCCAGCAGCCACAACACAGATACGCAGTATTTT. V gene TRBV3-1 combines with J gene TRBJ2-3, with D uncertain. Germline CDR1 is LGHDT and CDR2 is YNNKEL (reference sequence). V lost 3 bases, J lost 2 bases, and 3 bases lay in between. CDR3 size: 12 residues.

J is TRBJ1-5 and V is TRBV6-2 or TRBV6-3; D remains unclear. The V gene's germline CDR1 is MNHEY and CDR2 SVGEGT. The germline V and J ends were trimmed by 4 bases and 6 bases, with 4 bases remaining between them. The CDR3 runs to 11 residues. CDR3 DNA sequence: TGTGCCAGCAGTTCGGGTCAGCCCCAGCATTTT. This sequence encodes CASSSGQPQHF.

In this sample, this clonotype turned up a few times. The chain employs TRBV7-2 and TRBJ1-2; no firm D call. CDR3 length: 14 amino acids. The V gene's germline CDR1 is SGHTA and CDR2 FQGNSA. V was clipped by 5 bases and J by 2 bases, with 12 bases between them. The CDR3 sequence is CASSNAGENYGYTF. The CDR3 bases are TGTGCCAGCAGCAACGCCGGAGAGAACTATGGCTACACCTTC.

This clonotype was recorded a few times. The chain uses TRBV5-4 and TRBJ2-7; D is possibly TRBD2 (5 bases). The ends were cut back, 6 bases at V and 6 bases at J, with 16 bases in the middle. The CDR3 totals 13 residues. Germline V gene sequence: CDR1 SGHNT, CDR2 YYREEE (reference sequence). The CDR3 region has the DNA TGTGCCAGCACCGGGGTGGGAGCCGGCGAGCAGTACTTC. Translating it yields CASTGVGAGEQYF.

The table lists this clonotype with a few counts. The genes are TRBV7-9 and TRBJ1-1; D is uncertain. The CDR3 consists of 15 residues. Trimming shortened V by 1 base and J by 6 bases, and 15 bases separated the two germline ends. CDR1 and CDR2 from the germline V gene are SEHNR and FQNEAQ (reference sequence). The CDR3 region is CASSLGRGGYSEAFF. CDR3 in DNA: TGTGCCAGCAGCTTAGGGCGGGGAGGGTATTCTGAAGCTTTCTTT.

This clonotype appeared a few times. This chain links TRBV2 with TRBJ1-2; tentative D call: TRBD1 (5 bases). Germline V gives CDR1 SNHLY, CDR2 FYNNEI. CDR3 length: 13 amino acids. V lost 5 bases to trimming and J lost 8 bases, with 15 bases between them. CDR3 sequence (DNA): TGTGCCAGCAGTTTTGCGACAGAGGGGGGCTACACCTTC. This translates into CASSFATEGGYTF.

This clonotype was detected a few times. The rearrangement uses TRBV6-6 and TRBJ2-3, with TRBD2 matching over 7 bases. CDR1 and CDR2 (germline): MNHNY, SVGAGI (reference sequence). This CDR3 comprises 14 residues. The V segment lost 5 bases and the J segment 2 bases; nucleotides outside the gene matches: 4. Written as DNA, the CDR3 is TGTGCCAGCAGTCGGGGGACTAACACAGATACGCAGTATTTT. This encodes CASSRGTNTDTQYF.

This chain joins TRBV6-5 and TRBJ1-6; no reliable D call. This CDR3 is 14 amino acids long. The V gene's germline CDR1 is MNHEY and CDR2 SVGAGI. Deletions cut 0 bases from V and 8 bases from J, with 8 bases between. The CDR3 is CASSYSSADSPLHF. As DNA, the CDR3 is TGTGCCAGCAGTTACTCCTCAGCTGATTCACCCCTCCACTTT.

V usage is TRBV3-1 and J usage is TRBJ1-1; D call uncertain. There are 12 residues in the CDR3. Germline CDR1 reads LGHDT; CDR2 reads YNNKEL (reference sequence). Trimming shortened V by 5 bases and J by 3 bases, and 7 bases separated the two germline ends. The CDR3 DNA follows: TGTGCCAGCAGCAATCTGTACACTGAAGCTTTCTTT. It translates to CASSNLYTEAFF.

This clonotype has just a few counts. The CDR3 nucleotides are TGTGCCAGCAGCCACGGCGGGGAGCTGTTTTTT. It yields the protein CASSHGGELFF. This chain uses TRBV3-1 with TRBJ2-2; no clear D. The germline V and J ends were trimmed by 3 bases and 7 bases, with 3 bases remaining between them. The CDR3 extends over 11 amino acids. Germline V lookup: CDR1 LGHDT, CDR2 YNNKEL (reference sequence).

This clonotype was seen more than once but under ten times. This chain joins TRBV7-6 and TRBJ2-2, with a tentative D call TRBD1 (6 bases). CDR1 and CDR2 from the germline V gene are SGHVS and FNYEAQ. The CDR3 has 15 amino acids. V dropped 6 bases and J dropped 1 base, with 12 bases sitting between them. The CDR3 DNA reads as TGTGCCAGCAGTCTCAGGGGTGGGAACACCGGGGAGCTGTTTTTT. Encoded protein: CASSLRGGNTGELFF.

V gene TRBV4-2 combines with J gene TRBJ1-1; no clear D. The ends were cut back, 2 bases at V and 1 base at J, with 2 bases in the middle. The CDR3 has 12 amino acids. CDR1 is LGHNA, CDR2 YNFKEQ, per germline. CDR3 loop: CASSQRNTEAFF. DNA for the CDR3: TGTGCCAGCAGCCAACGGAACACTGAAGCTTTCTTT.

This chain connects TRBV28 to TRBJ2-2; tentative D call: TRBD1 (6 bases). The CDR3 spans 15 residues. The ends were cut back, 4 bases at V and 1 base at J, with 10 bases in the middle. Looked up from germline, CDR1 is MDHEN and CDR2 is SYDVKM. The CDR3 DNA follows: TGTGCCAGCAGTTCAGGACAGATGAACACCGGGGAGCTGTTTTTT. It yields the protein CASSSGQMNTGELFF. The full variable domain, with the rest looked up from reference TRBV28 and TRBJ2-2, is DVKVTQSSRYLVKRTGEKVFLECVQDMDHENMFWYRQDPGLGLRLIYFSYDVKMKEKGDIPEGYSVSREKKERFSLILESASTNQTSMYLCASSSGQMNTGELFFGEGSRLTVL.

The table lists this clonotype with a few counts. This chain links TRBV10-2 with TRBJ2-3; D may correspond to TRBD1 or TRBD2 (5 bases each). This CDR3 has 13 residues. Germline assignment: CDR1 WSHSY and CDR2 SAAADI. Trimming removed 4 bases at V and 4 bases at J, with 9 bases between. The CDR3 reads CASSGGLADTQYF. CDR3 nucleotide sequence: TGCGCCAGCAGTGGGGGGTTAGCAGATACGCAGTATTTT.

The chain uses TRBV12-3 or TRBV12-4 and TRBJ2-2, with unresolved D. The CDR3 has 17 residues. V dropped 3 bases and J dropped 0 bases, with 14 bases sitting between them. The CDR3: CASSFFGEAANTGELFF. DNA of the CDR3: TGTGCCAGCAGTTTTTTCGGCGAGGCCGCGAACACCGGGGAGCTGTTTTTT.

In its sample, this clonotype was seen many times. CDR3 sequence: CSASAGLAEPDTQYF. CDR3 DNA sequence: TGCAGTGCTAGTGCGGGACTAGCGGAGCCAGATACGCAGTATTTT. The V and J genes are TRBV20-1 and TRBJ2-3; 11 bases are a match to TRBD2. CDR3 length equals 15 residues. Per the germline V gene, CDR1 is DFQATT and CDR2 is SNEGSKA (reference sequence). V dropped 3 bases and J dropped 4; count of bases not matched to a gene: 6.

For this clonotype: This clone may be a read error of a much larger clone one base away. V and J are TRBV29-1 and TRBJ2-3; D gene ambiguous. V lost 6 bases and J lost 0, with 7 bases in between. The CDR3 is 12 residues long. Germline V gives CDR1 SQVTM, CDR2 ANQGSEA. In nucleotides, the CDR3 is TGCAGCGTAGCGAAAAGCACAGATACGCAGTATTTT. Translated, it gives CSVAKSTDTQYF.

In this sample, this clonotype turned up a few times. The germline gene is not matched at one end of the junction; a read error may be the cause. The V gene is TRBV5-1, the J gene TRBJ2-1, with 10 positions matching TRBD2. Germline CDR1 reads SGHRS; CDR2 reads YFSETQ. The CDR3 loop spans 15 amino acids. CDR3 DNA: TGCGCCAGCAGCTTGGCTACGGGCACTAGCGGGATATATGTCTTC. This encodes CASSLATGTSGIYVF.

This clonotype was counted ten times or more. This sequence joins TRBV20-1 and TRBJ2-7; TRBD2 is a possible D gene (6 bases). The CDR3 consists of 15 residues. With 0 bases removed from V and 5 bases from J, the gap between germline ends came to 17 bases. Germline CDR1 DFQATT, CDR2 SNEGSKA (reference sequence). The CDR3 nucleotides read TGCAGTGCTAGAGATCATTCACAGACGGGGGACGAGCAGTACTTC. It is translated as CSARDHSQTGDEQYF.

V is TRBV4-3 and J is TRBJ2-5; TRBD1 or TRBD2 may be the D gene (6 bases each). Trimming pared 0 bases from V and 2 bases from J, leaving 13 bases between. This CDR3 comprises 16 residues. CDR1 LGHNA and CDR2 YSLEER come from the germline V gene. CDR3 amino acids: CASSQEGGQTQETQYF. CDR3 coding DNA: TGCGCCAGCAGCCAAGAGGGGGGCCAGACTCAAGAGACCCAGTACTTC.

This clonotype was observed once. This chain joins TRBV11-2 and TRBJ2-3; 7 nucleotides line up with TRBD2. The germline gives CDR1 SGHAT, CDR2 FQNNGV. Losses at the gene ends were 5 bases for V and 4 bases for J; bases not matched to a gene: 6. This CDR3 spans 14 amino acids. CDR3 amino acids: CASSPRSGADTQYF. For the CDR3, the DNA is TGTGCCAGCAGCCCTCGGAGCGGGGCAGATACGCAGTATTTT.

This clonotype has just a few counts. The chain joins TRBV11-3 to TRBJ2-1; TRBD2 matches at 8 bases. The CDR3 has 14 amino acids. The ends lost 5 bases at V and 5 bases at J; junction bases unmatched: 5. Germline V gene lookup returns CDR1 SGHNT and CDR2 YENEEA. The CDR3 protein is CASSPGLGNNEQFF. The CDR3 DNA reads TGTGCCAGCAGCCCGGGACTAGGTAACAATGAGCAGTTCTTC.

The chain employs TRBV18 and TRBJ1-6, with unresolved D. CDR3 length equals 15 residues. V was cut by 2 bases and J by 6 bases, with 11 bases left in between. CDR1 is KGHSH, CDR2 LQKENI, per germline. DNA of the CDR3: TGTGCCAGCTCACCAGGGGAACAGATTAATTCACCCCTCCACTTT. This codes for CASSPGEQINSPLHF.

This chain links TRBV20-1 with TRBJ1-2, with D maybe TRBD1 (6 bases). This CDR3 is 13 amino acids long. V lost 5 bases, J lost 2 bases, and 12 bases lay in between. Germline CDR1 is DFQATT and CDR2 is SNEGSKA (reference sequence). The CDR3 region is CSAPRQANYGYTF. Here the CDR3 DNA reads TGCAGTGCTCCCCGACAGGCCAACTATGGCTACACCTTC.

This chain links TRBV7-3 with TRBJ2-1; 13 bases fit TRBD2. The CDR3 loop spans 17 amino acids. V lost 2 bases, J lost 6 bases, and 7 bases stayed unmatched. CDR1 and CDR2 from the germline V gene are SGHTA and FQGTGA. Here the CDR3 DNA reads TGTGCCAGCAGCTTACTCGGACTAGCGGGAGAGACCAATGAGCAGTTCTTC. It yields the protein CASSLLGLAGETNEQFF.